Listed below are T cell receptor beta chains from one sample, sequenced in a study of CD8+ T cells in alopecia areata. Sequencing used immunoSEQ multiplex PCR; TCRdb keeps in-frame clones, though not all of them. The sample shows approximately 170,000 clones, 50% to 60% of them seen only once. Sequenced here: CD4+ T cells sorted from blood, sampled at week 4, from a patient treated with tofacitinib. Receptor source: a human donor with alopecia areata. Each CDR3 is given with its conserved first and last residue. A D gene is named only where the DNA matches it firmly. Part of the rows lack a size; the others show once, few, many or a class for expanded clones.

clone size	J gene	D gene	V gene	CDR3 DNA	CDR3 protein
few	TRBJ2-7	-	TRBV23-1	TGCGCCAGCAGTCAAGAGTTAACGAAGGGCTACGAGCAGTACTTC	CASSQELTKGYEQYF
-	TRBJ2-7	TRBD2	TRBV5-1	TGCGCCAGCAGCTCAACTAGCGGGAGTTACGAGCAGTACTTC	CASSSTSGSYEQYF
few	TRBJ2-5	-	TRBV7-2	TGTGCCAGCAGCTTAATGTTAGGCCAAGAGACCCAGTACTTC	CASSLMLGQETQYF
many	TRBJ2-3	-	TRBV7-2	TGTGCCAGCAGCTTCTCGCTTGGAGATACGCAGTATTTT	CASSFSLGDTQYF
-	TRBJ1-2	TRBD1	TRBV29-1	TGCAGCGTTGAGGCAGGGGGCTGGGGCTACACCTTC	CSVEAGGWGYTF
-	TRBJ2-5	TRBD1	TRBV5-8	TGTGCCAGCAGCGCAGGGGACAGGAGCCAAGAGACCCAGTACTTC	CASSAGDRSQETQYF
few	TRBJ1-1	-	TRBV29-1	TGCAGCGTTGTCGTCAGGACCATGAACACTGAAGCTTTCTTT	CSVVVRTMNTEAFF
-	TRBJ2-7	-	TRBV9	TGTGCCAGCAGCGTCAGCGATCTAGGGAACGAGCAGTACTTC	CASSVSDLGNEQYF
-	TRBJ2-5	-	TRBV6-1	TGTGCCAGCAGTGTAGTGGCGGAGACCCAGTACTTC	CASSVVAETQYF
-	TRBJ2-7	TRBD2	TRBV11-1	TGTGCCAGCAGCTTAGCGGTGACTAGCGGGGGCTACGAGCAGTACTTC	CASSLAVTSGGYEQYF
few	TRBJ2-3	-	TRBV29-1	TGCAGCGTGCGGACAAGTAGCACAGATACGCAGTATTTT	CSVRTSSTDTQYF
-	TRBJ1-2	-	TRBV9	TGTGCCAGCGGGGGTCCGCAGGGAGGGAACTATGGCTACACCTTC	CASGGPQGGNYGYTF
-	TRBJ1-5	-	TRBV30	TGTGCCTGGAACGGGGGCGGGCGTCAGCCCCAGCATTTT	CAWNGGGRQPQHF
-	TRBJ1-2	-	TRBV29-1	TGCAGCGTTGAAGGGGTAGGGGTTTATGGCTACACCTTC	CSVEGVGVYGYTF
-	TRBJ2-1	TRBD1	TRBV29-1	TGCAGCGTTGAAAGGGACAGGGGTATGAATGAGCAGTTCTTC	CSVERDRGMNEQFF
-	TRBJ1-2	-	TRBV29-1	TGCAGCGTTGAGACAGGCTATGGCTACACCTTC	CSVETGYGYTF
-	TRBJ2-6	-	TRBV6-5	TGTGCCAGCAGGTTAAGCTCTGGGGCCAACGTCCTGACTTTC	CASRLSSGANVLTF
-	TRBJ2-7	-	TRBV7-9	TGTGCCAGCAGCTCCTACTACGAGCAGTACTTC	CASSSYYEQYF
-	TRBJ1-2	TRBD1	TRBV19	TGTGCCAGTAGTATAACGGGGACAGTCAATGGCTACACCTTC	CASSITGTVNGYTF
-	TRBJ2-7	TRBD2	TRBV7-3	TGTGCCAGCAGCGGGACTAGCGGGAGTGTCGAGCAGTACTTC	CASSGTSGSVEQYF